This T cell receptor beta chain emerged from a study of cytomegalovirus exposure and HLA in healthy donors. This table comes from immunoSEQ multiplex PCR, and its TCRdb copy is limited to in-frame clones, with some not included. Among 300,000 to 350,000 clones listed, nearly 90% were seen once. CDR1 and CDR2 from the germline V gene are MNHNY and SVGAGI (reference sequence). Between the trimmed V and J ends, which lost 0 bases and 11 bases, there was a span of 13 bases. The CDR3 covers 14 residues. The sequencing sample was made of PBMCs. This chain connects TRBV6-6 to TRBJ2-2; no definite D call. The TCR comes from a man in his thirties or forties in good health and CMV-seronegative. Here the CDR3 DNA reads TGTGCCAGCAGTTACTCCCCCTTCGACACCGAGCTGTTTTTT. Protein: CASSYSPFDTELFF.